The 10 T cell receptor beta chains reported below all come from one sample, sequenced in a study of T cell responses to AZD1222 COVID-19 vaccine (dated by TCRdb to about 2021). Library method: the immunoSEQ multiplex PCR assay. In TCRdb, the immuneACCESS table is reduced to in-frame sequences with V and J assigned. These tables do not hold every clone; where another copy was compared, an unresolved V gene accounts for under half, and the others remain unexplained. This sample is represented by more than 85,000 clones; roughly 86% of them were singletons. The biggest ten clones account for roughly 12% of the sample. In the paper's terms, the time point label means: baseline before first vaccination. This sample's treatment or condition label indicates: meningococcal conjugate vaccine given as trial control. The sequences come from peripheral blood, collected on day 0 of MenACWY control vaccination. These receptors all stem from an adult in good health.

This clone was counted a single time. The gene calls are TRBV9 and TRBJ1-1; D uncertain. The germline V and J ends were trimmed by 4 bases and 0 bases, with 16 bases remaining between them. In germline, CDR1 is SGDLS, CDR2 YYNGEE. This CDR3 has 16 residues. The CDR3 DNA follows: TGTGCCAGCAGCCCAAAAGCCGGACTTCTGAACACTGAAGCTTTCTTT. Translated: CASSPKAGLLNTEAFF.

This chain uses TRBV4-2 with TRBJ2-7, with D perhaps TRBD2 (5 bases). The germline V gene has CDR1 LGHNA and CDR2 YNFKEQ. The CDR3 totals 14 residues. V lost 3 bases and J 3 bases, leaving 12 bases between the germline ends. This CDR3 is CASSQEREGYEQYF. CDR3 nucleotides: TGTGCCAGCAGCCAGGAACGCGAGGGCTACGAGCAGTACTTC.

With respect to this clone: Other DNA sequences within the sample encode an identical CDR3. Here the CDR3 DNA reads TGCGCCAGCAGCTTGTTGGGGGGATCCAATCAGCCCCAGCATTTT. Translated, it gives CASSLLGGSNQPQHF. The rearrangement uses TRBV5-1 and TRBJ1-5, with a possible D match to TRBD1 (5 bases). CDR1 is SGHRS and CDR2 is YFSETQ in the germline V gene. Trimming removed 1 base at V and 3 bases at J, with 11 bases between. This CDR3 is 15 amino acids long.

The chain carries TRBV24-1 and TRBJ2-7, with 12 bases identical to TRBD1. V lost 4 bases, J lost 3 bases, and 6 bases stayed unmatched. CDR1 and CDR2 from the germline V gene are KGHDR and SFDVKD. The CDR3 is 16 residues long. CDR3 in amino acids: CATSESGTGGHYEQYF. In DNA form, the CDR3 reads TGTGCCACCAGTGAGTCCGGGACAGGGGGCCACTACGAGCAGTACTTC.

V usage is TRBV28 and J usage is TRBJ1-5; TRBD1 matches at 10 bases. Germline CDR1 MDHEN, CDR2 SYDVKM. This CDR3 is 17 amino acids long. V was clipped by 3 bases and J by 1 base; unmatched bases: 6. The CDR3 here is CASSLEGTGVSNQPQHF. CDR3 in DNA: TGTGCCAGCAGTTTGGAGGGGACAGGGGTGAGCAATCAGCCCCAGCATTTT. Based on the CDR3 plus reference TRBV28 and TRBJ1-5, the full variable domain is DVKVTQSSRYLVKRTGEKVFLECVQDMDHENMFWYRQDPGLGLRLIYFSYDVKMKEKGDIPEGYSVSREKKERFSLILESASTNQTSMYLCASSLEGTGVSNQPQHFGDGTRLSIL.

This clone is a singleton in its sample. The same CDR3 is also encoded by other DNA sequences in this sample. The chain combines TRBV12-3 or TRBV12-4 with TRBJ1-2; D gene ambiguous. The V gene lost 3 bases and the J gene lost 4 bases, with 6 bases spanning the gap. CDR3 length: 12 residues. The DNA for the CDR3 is TGTGCCAGCAGTTTGGTGGGCTATGGCTACACCTTC. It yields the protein CASSLVGYGYTF.

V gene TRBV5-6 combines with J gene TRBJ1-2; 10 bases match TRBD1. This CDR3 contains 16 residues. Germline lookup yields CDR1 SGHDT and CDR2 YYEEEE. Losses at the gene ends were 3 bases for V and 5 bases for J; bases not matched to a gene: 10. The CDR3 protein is CASSSGQGFVRYGYTF. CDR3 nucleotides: TGTGCCAGCAGCTCGGGACAGGGGTTCGTTCGATATGGCTACACCTTC.

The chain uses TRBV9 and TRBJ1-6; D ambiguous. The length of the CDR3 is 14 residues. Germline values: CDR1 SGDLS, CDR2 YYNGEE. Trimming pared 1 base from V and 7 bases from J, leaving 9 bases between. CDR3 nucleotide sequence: TGTGCCAGCAGCGTATCAGGTGGGAATTCACCCCTCCACTTT. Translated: CASSVSGGNSPLHF.

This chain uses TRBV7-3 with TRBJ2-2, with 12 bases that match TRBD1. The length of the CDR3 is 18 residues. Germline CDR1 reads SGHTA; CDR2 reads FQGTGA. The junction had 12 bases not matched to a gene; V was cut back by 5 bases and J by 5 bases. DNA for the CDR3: TGTGCCAGCAGCCGCGGGACAGGGGGCTTTTCGAGGACCGGGGAGCTGTTTTTT. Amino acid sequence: CASSRGTGGFSRTGELFF.

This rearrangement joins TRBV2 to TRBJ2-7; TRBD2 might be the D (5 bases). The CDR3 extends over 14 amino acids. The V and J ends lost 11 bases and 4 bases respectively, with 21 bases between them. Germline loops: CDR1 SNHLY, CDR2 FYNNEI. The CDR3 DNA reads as TGTGCCGCAGGCTTGCGGGCTATAACGTACGAGCAGTACTTC. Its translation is CAAGLRAITYEQYF.